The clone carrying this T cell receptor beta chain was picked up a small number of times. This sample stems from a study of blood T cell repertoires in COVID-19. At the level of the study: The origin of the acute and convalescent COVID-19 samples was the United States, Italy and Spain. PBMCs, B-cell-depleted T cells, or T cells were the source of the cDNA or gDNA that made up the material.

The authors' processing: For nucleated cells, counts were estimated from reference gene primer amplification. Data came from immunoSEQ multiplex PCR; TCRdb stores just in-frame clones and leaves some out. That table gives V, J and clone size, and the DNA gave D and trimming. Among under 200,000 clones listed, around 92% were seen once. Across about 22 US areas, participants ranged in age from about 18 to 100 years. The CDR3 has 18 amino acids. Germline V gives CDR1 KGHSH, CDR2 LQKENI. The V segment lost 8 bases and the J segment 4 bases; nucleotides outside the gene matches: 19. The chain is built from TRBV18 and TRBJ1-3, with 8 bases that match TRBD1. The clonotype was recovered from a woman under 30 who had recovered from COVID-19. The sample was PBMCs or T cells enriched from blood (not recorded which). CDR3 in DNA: TGTGCCAGCAGTTCGACCTCGCAGCAGGGGGCGCGAGGAAACACCATATATTTT. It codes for CASSSTSQQGARGNTIYF.